The 15 T cell receptor beta chains in this list originate from one sample, sequenced in a study of cytomegalovirus exposure and HLA in healthy donors. Clones were sequenced by immunoSEQ multiplex PCR, and TCRdb holds only the in-frame ones, with some missing. The sample lists more than 250,000 clones, approximately 86% occurring once. Input material: PBMCs. These receptors all come from a woman in her 30s in good health and CMV-seropositive.

The CDR3 loop reads CASSYMANYGYTF. In nucleotides, the CDR3 is TGTGCCAGCAGTTACATGGCTAACTATGGCTACACCTTC. The chain carries TRBV6-6 and TRBJ1-2, with unresolved D. This CDR3 is built from 13 residues. Trimming cost V 2 bases and J 0 bases, with 4 bases left between them. Germline CDR1 is MNHNY and CDR2 is SVGAGI (reference sequence).

The chain joins TRBV7-2 to TRBJ2-5; 13 bases line up with TRBD2. Germline CDR1 and CDR2: SGHTA and FQGNSA. The length of the CDR3 is 16 residues. J lost 4 bases, V lost 3 bases, and 5 bases had no gene match. In DNA form, the CDR3 reads TGTGCCAGCAGCTTTGGACTAGCGGGGGCGCGAGAGACCCAGTACTTC. It encodes CASSFGLAGARETQYF.

The genes are TRBV21-1 and TRBJ1-5; the DNA was not used to check the table's D call, TRBD1. TRBV21-1 is a pseudogene locus. CDR3 length: 16 amino acids. CDR3 coding DNA: TGTGCCAGCAGCAAAGGGCGACAGGGCGGGCATCAGCCCCAGCATTTT. Translating gives CASSKGRQGGHQPQHF.

The chain is built from TRBV2 and TRBJ2-3; 7 bases fit TRBD2. The V and J ends lost 4 bases and 2 bases, in that order; junction bases with no gene match: 12. CDR1 and CDR2 (germline): SNHLY, FYNNEI. The CDR3 has 17 amino acids. The CDR3 sequence: CASSAPTSSGPTDTQYF. The CDR3 DNA follows: TGTGCCAGCAGTGCCCCAACGTCTAGCGGACCCACAGATACGCAGTATTTT.

For the CDR3, the DNA is TGTGCCAGCAGCTTTGAAAGAGGTATTGAAAAACTGTTTTTT. Translation gives CASSFERGIEKLFF. This chain links TRBV5-6 with TRBJ1-4, with D uncertain. The length of the CDR3 is 14 residues. From germline, CDR1 is SGHDT and CDR2 YYEEEE. Trimming removed 2 bases at V and 7 bases at J, with 12 bases between.

The chain combines TRBV4-3 with TRBJ2-7; D may be TRBD1 (6 bases). CDR3 size: 14 residues. CDR1 LGHNA and CDR2 YSLEER come from the germline V gene. V was shortened by 3 bases and J by 2 bases, with 11 bases between the two germline ends. In DNA, the CDR3 is TGCGCCAGCAGCCAGATTAAGGGGGCCTACGAGCAGTACTTC. Protein: CASSQIKGAYEQYF.

This chain connects TRBV18 to TRBJ2-1, with 10 bases lining up with TRBD1. Germline CDR1 is KGHSH and CDR2 is LQKENI. V gave up 6 bases and J gave up 6 bases; unmatched junction bases: 8. The CDR3 length is 15 residues. The CDR3 region has the DNA TGTGCCAGCTCGTCTCGACAGGGGGCGGGCAATGAGCAGTTCTTC. Translation gives CASSSRQGAGNEQFF.

The chain couples TRBV6-4 to TRBJ2-3; TRBD2 matches 9 bases. Per the germline V gene, CDR1 is MRHNA and CDR2 is SNTAGT. V dropped 0 bases and J dropped 2; count of bases not matched to a gene: 3. The CDR3 covers 16 residues. This CDR3 is CASSDSASGVTDTQYF. The CDR3 DNA sequence: TGTGCCAGCAGTGACTCCGCTAGCGGGGTCACAGATACGCAGTATTTT.

This rearrangement joins TRBV5-1 to TRBJ2-5; D is uncertain. V gave up 3 bases and J gave up 5 bases, with 11 bases separating them. CDR1 is SGHRS and CDR2 is YFSETQ in the germline V gene. The CDR3 is 13 residues long. CDR3 in DNA: TGCGCCAGCAGCTCCTCTTACCGGGAGACCCAGTACTTC. Amino acid sequence: CASSSSYRETQYF.

The V call is TRBV6-6, the J call TRBJ1-1; TRBD1 aligns across 8 bases. The V gene's germline CDR1 is MNHNY and CDR2 SVGAGI (reference sequence). Trimming removed 5 bases from V and 7 bases from J; junction bases left unmatched: 12. The CDR3 has 15 residues. This CDR3 reads CASSATRTGSGEAFF. CDR3 DNA: TGTGCCAGCAGTGCAACCCGGACAGGGAGTGGTGAAGCTTTCTTT.

The chain couples TRBV5-1 to TRBJ1-2; TRBD1 might be the D (5 bases). The CDR3 totals 18 residues. Per the germline V gene, CDR1 is SGHRS and CDR2 is YFSETQ. V was pared by 1 base and J by 0 bases, with 19 bases between. The CDR3 reads CASSLLVQGGNPNYGYTF. The CDR3, as DNA: TGCGCCAGCAGCTTGTTAGTTCAGGGAGGGAATCCTAACTATGGCTACACCTTC.

V and J are TRBV5-1 and TRBJ2-3, with 10 bases that match TRBD2. Germline CDR1 SGHRS, CDR2 YFSETQ. This CDR3 spans 17 amino acids. V shed 0 bases, J shed 1 base, and the junction held 5 bases outside the gene matches. The CDR3 DNA sequence: TGCGCCAGCAGCTTGGGCGAACTAGCGGGGCGCACAGATACGCAGTATTTT. It specifies CASSLGELAGRTDTQYF.

This chain connects TRBV6-4 to TRBJ1-5; possibly TRBD1 for D (5 bases). The length of the CDR3 is 22 residues. The germline gives CDR1 MRHNA, CDR2 SNTAGT. Trimming pared 1 base from V and 1 base from J, leaving 29 bases between. The DNA for the CDR3 is TGTGCCAGCAGTGACTTTTCTCCGGATGGGCCAGGGAAGGAGGGAAGCAATCAGCCCCAGCATTTT. The encoded protein is CASSDFSPDGPGKEGSNQPQHF.

Only one count was recorded for this clone. J is TRBJ2-7 and V is TRBV18, with 9 bases that match TRBD2. Germline CDR1 reads KGHSH; CDR2 reads LQKENI. The CDR3 loop spans 15 amino acids. The V gene end was trimmed by 3 bases and the J gene end by 9 bases; junction bases not matched to a gene: 12. The CDR3 reads CASSPWTSDQGMQYF. The DNA for the CDR3 is TGTGCCAGCTCACCTTGGACTAGCGACCAGGGGATGCAGTACTTC.

The chain has TRBV28 and TRBJ1-2, with D hard to call. Germline loops: CDR1 MDHEN, CDR2 SYDVKM. The V end lost 6 bases, the J end lost 6 bases, and 11 bases lay between the germline ends. The CDR3 is 12 residues long. As DNA, the CDR3 is TGTGCCAGCAGGGGGTCCGTTCATGGCTACACCTTC. It codes for CASRGSVHGYTF.